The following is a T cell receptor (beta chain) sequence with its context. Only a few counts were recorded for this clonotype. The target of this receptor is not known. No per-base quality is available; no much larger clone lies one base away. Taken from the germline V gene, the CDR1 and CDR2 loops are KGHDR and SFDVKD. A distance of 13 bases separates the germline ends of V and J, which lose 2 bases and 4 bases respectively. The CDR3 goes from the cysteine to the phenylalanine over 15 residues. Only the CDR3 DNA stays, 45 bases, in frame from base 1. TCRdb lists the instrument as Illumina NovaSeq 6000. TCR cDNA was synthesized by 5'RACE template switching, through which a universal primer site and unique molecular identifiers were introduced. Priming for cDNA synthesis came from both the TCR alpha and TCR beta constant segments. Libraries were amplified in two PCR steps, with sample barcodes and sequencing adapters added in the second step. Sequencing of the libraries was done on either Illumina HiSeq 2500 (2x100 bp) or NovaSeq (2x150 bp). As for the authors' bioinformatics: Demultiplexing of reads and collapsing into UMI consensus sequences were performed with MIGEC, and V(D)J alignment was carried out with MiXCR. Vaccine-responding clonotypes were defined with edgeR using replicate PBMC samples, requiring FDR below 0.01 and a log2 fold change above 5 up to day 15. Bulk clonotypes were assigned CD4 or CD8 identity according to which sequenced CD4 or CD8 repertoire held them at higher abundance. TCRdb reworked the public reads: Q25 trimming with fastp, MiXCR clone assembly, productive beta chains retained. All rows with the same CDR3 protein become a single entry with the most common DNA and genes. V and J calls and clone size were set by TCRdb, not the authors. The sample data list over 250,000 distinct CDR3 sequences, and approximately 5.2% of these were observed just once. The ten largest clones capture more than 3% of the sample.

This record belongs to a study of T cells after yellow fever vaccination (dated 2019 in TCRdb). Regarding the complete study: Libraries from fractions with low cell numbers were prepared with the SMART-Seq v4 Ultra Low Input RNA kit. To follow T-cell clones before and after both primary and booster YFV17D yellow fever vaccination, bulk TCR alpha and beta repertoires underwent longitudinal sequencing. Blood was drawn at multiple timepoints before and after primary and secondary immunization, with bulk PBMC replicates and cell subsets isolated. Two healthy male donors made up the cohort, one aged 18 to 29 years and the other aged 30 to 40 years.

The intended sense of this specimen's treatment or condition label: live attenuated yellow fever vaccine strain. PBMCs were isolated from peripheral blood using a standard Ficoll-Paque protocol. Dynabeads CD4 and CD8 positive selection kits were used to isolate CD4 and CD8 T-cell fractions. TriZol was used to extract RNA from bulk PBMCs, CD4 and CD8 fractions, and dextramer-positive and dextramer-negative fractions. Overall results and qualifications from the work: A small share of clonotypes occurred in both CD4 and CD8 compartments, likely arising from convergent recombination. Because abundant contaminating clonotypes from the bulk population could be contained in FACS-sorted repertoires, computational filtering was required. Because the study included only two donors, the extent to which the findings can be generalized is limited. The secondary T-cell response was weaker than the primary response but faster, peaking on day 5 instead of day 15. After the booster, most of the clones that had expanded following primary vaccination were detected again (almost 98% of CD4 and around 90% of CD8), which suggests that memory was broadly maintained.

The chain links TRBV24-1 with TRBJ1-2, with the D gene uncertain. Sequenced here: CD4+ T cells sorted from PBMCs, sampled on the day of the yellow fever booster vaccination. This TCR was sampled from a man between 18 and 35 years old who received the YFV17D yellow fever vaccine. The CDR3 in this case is CATSDWASTGYGYTF. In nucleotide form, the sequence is TGTGCCACCAGTGATTGGGCTTCAACGGGCTATGGCTACACCTTC.